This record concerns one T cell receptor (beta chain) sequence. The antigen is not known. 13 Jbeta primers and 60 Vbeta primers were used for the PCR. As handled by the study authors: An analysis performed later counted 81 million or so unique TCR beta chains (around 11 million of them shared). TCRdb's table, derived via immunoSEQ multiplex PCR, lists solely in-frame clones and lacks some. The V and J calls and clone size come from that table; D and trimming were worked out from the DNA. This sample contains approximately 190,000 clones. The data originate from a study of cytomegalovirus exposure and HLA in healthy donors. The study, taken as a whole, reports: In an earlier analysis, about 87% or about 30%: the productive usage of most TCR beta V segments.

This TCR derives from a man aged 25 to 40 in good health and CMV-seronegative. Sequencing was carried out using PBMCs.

The CDR3 is CASSLAGTGQSNYGYTF. Here the CDR3 DNA reads TGTGCCAGCAGCTTAGCAGGGACAGGGCAATCTAACTATGGCTACACCTTC. The rearrangement joins TRBV7-2 to TRBJ1-2; TRBD1 matches at 9 bases. V trimming: 0 bases; J trimming: 0 bases; junction bases outside the gene matches: 5. Per the germline V gene, CDR1 is SGHTA and CDR2 is FQGNSA. This CDR3 spans 17 amino acids.